This paragraph covers one TCR beta chain sequence. This receptor's antigen is unknown. Base-call qualities are not available, and no considerably larger clone is one nucleotide away. This sample was taken from a study of cytomegalovirus exposure and HLA in healthy donors listed by TCRdb under 2017. Some background on the complete study: According to a later analysis, one platform produced both the 100 to 150 validation repertoires and the roughly 660 repertoires of the first cohort. The study aimed to test whether cataloging public T cell receptors could reveal signatures of past pathogen exposure. Along with the approximately 620-subject first cohort, a separate validation cohort of over a hundred different subjects was used. High-throughput TCR immunosequencing, statistical association of individual TCRs with disease status, and machine learning were combined to predict cytomegalovirus infection status.

Library prep was done by the immunoSEQ multiplex PCR assay. The source study handled its data this way. To diagnose cytomegalovirus status from the catalog of TCR beta chain sequences, a statistical classification framework was built. Sourced from immuneACCESS, this table was stored by TCRdb with only in-frame sequences that have V and J called. A share of the clones is absent; for the studies checked, an unresolved V gene accounts for under half, and the remainder has no known explanation. The V and J calls and the clone size are those of that table, but D and trimming were determined from the DNA. This sample holds 250,000 to 300,000 clones; 85% to 90% were observed only once. Less than 0.4% of the sample rests with the top ten. The donors were included in the validation cohort of 120 subjects, a group kept apart from the roughly 700-subject first cohort. General conclusions and limits of the study: While some public TCRs were present in many individuals, most TCR sequences turned up only very rarely across donors. Of the cluster scores, about 94% were above 0 in a later analysis, which found that TCRs clustered in the first cohort also tended to co-occur in the roughly 130 validation repertoires. In vitro tests confirmed that three of the cytomegalovirus-associated TCR beta chains recognize cytomegalovirus antigens. In the study, approximately 160 TCR beta chains were listed as associated with cytomegalovirus. All 110 or so repertoires were used to score co-occurrence in the validation cohort in a later analysis, because that analysis had no HLA typing for the cohort. The classifier was reported to diagnose cytomegalovirus status with high specificity and sensitivity in both the original cohort and the validation cohort. The authors suggested that the approach could potentially be generalized to other disease states and immunological phenotypes.

The junction carries 12 bases between V and J, which are trimmed by 5 bases and 2 bases respectively. The cysteine opens and the phenylalanine closes a CDR3 of 15 amino acids. Just CDR3 DNA is preserved here, 45 bases in frame from base 1. CDR1 and CDR2, looked up from the germline V gene, are KGHSH and LQKENI. The sample taken for sequencing was PBMCs. This clonotype was sampled from a woman under 30 in good health and CMV-seronegative. The chain uses TRBV18 and TRBJ2-2; TRBD1 is a possible D gene, resting on 5 matching bases. CDR3 sequence: CASSTTGPNTGELFF. The DNA sequence reads TGTGCCAGCTCAACTACAGGCCCAAACACCGGGGAGCTGTTTTTT.